This T cell receptor (beta chain) was observed in a study of T cells in localized non-small cell lung cancer (dated by TCRdb to the early 2020s). At the level of the whole study: The study examined T cell repertoires in approximately 240 patients with early-stage NSCLC and compared tumors with uninvolved tumor-adjacent lungs. The cohort consisted of a few hundred treatment-naive NSCLC patients whose localized lung tumors had been resected. NSCLC patients had a mean age of around 70 years, and more than 120 were male and 107 female.

Points on this clone: What this receptor recognizes is not known. No quality values exist for individual bases; no much larger clone is one base distant.

The immunoSEQ Assay was used to sequence TCR beta CDR3 regions from DNA. As for the authors' bioinformatics: To compute T cell density, TCR beta template counts were normalized to usable DNA, which was estimated by amplifying housekeeping genes. Using the preseqR package, richness was estimated by extrapolating to 120,000 templates for tissue samples and 400,000 templates for PBMC samples. Clonality was calculated as one minus Pielou's evenness. Differential abundance testing on productive amino-acid clonotypes, with a minimum total count of 5 and an alpha of 0.1, was used to identify tissue-enriched TCRs. Repertoire overlap between compartments was quantified with the Jaccard Index and Morisita Overlap Index. TCR beta CDR3s were clustered by GLIPH together with public tetramer-defined viral CDR3s, and at least three viral sequences plus V-gene enrichment were required for viral motifs. The table comes from immuneACCESS by way of TCRdb, which keeps in-frame sequences with V and J called. Part of the clones is missing from these tables; in studies checked, under half for an unresolved V gene and the rest for unknown reasons. V and J calls plus clone size are reproduced from that table; the DNA served to infer D and trimming. For this sample the table gives about 24,000 clones, of which around 87% were detected only once. The biggest ten clones account for about 5.3% of the sample.

At diagnosis, peripheral blood, uninvolved tumor-adjacent lung and tumor were collected and were preserved as a mix of fresh-frozen and FFPE material. Blood samples were analyzed as peripheral blood mononuclear cells for TCR repertoire profiling. Overall study results and their limits: Because multi-region tumor sequencing was not done, intratumor heterogeneity could not be ruled out. Higher T cell density in blood was associated with longer overall survival, whereas higher clonality in adjacent lung was associated with shorter survival. A median of around 57 of the top 100 tumor clones turned up in the paired uninvolved adjacent lung, and under 30 of those clones also ranked among the top 100 of that same adjacent lung. Because the study design was exploratory, TCR variables were selected using unadjusted p-values without false-discovery rate correction. Uninvolved tumor-adjacent lung showed the highest T cell clonality, higher than tumor, which suggests more focused antigenic responses in the uninvolved tumor-adjacent lung.

The sample consisted of peripheral blood, taken before any cancer treatment. The sequence derives from a male donor older than 55 with stage II squamous cell lung carcinoma.

The encoded CDR3 is CASSILAGGYNEQFF. The base sequence is TGCGCCAGCAGCATATTAGCGGGGGGGTACAATGAGCAGTTCTTC. Here the chain combines TRBV5-1 and TRBJ2-1, with 11 bases aligning to TRBD2. CDR1 and CDR2 were assigned from the germline V gene as SGHRS and YFSETQ. The CDR3 sequence holds 15 residues, the cysteine and phenylalanine included. The sequence is cut down to CDR3 DNA, 45 bases in frame from base 1. Trimming leaves V shorter by 4 bases and J shorter by 4 bases, with the junction holding 4 bases beyond the gene matches.